Included here is one T cell receptor (beta chain) sequence, with context. This specimen comes from a study of control samples from healthy donors and cancer patients. With 4 bases removed from V and 4 bases from J, the gap between germline ends came to 13 bases. This CDR3 spans 14 amino acids. Germline V gene sequence: CDR1 SGHVS, CDR2 FQNEAQ. TCRdb keeps only in-frame clones here, not all; method: immunoSEQ multiplex PCR. The sample contains about 130,000 clones, 75% to 95% of which appear only once. Sample: blood. The sequence was obtained from a man aged 18-30 years in good health. The chain recombines TRBV7-8 with TRBJ1-1; D not resolved. The CDR3 DNA follows: TGTGCCAGCAGCTCCGGGAGGCCTACCACTGAAGCTTTCTTT. It codes for CASSSGRPTTEAFF.